These 30 T cell receptor beta chains were all obtained from the same sample, sequenced in a study of identical twins. Via MiXCR, TCRdb re-called the 5' RACE reads, giving one row per CDR3 protein. The sample lists roughly 720,000 distinct CDR3 sequences, 18% occurring once. These data were likewise used in another study, on T cells expressing NK-cell markers.

The sequencing input was PBMCs. These receptors all stem from a young woman in good health.

This clonotype was seen a few times. This sequence joins TRBV20-1 and TRBJ1-1; 7 bases align to TRBD1. This CDR3 is built from 12 residues. Germline-derived CDR1 and CDR2 are DFQATT and SNEGSKA (reference sequence). The V and J ends lost 4 bases and 3 bases, in that order; junction bases with no gene match: 2. The chain's CDR3 is CSANQGDTEAFF. The CDR3 region has the DNA TGCAGTGCTAACCAGGGGGACACTGAAGCTTTCTTT.

The gene calls are TRBV29-1 and TRBJ2-1; 8 bases align to TRBD2. The length of the CDR3 is 16 residues. The junction had 17 bases not matched to a gene; V was cut back by 3 bases and J by 10 bases. Germline CDR1 SQVTM, CDR2 ANQGSEA. The CDR3 is CSVDPSPGLGLGEQFF. For the CDR3, the DNA is TGCAGCGTTGATCCCTCTCCGGGACTAGGGCTCGGGGAGCAGTTCTTC.

The rearrangement uses TRBV7-2 and TRBJ1-3, with D hard to call. Germline values: CDR1 SGHTA, CDR2 FQGNSA. The CDR3 runs 14 residues. V dropped 0 bases and J dropped 7 bases, with 10 bases sitting between them. Written as DNA, the CDR3 is TGTGCCAGCAGCTTAGCGAAAGGGTTCAACACCATATATTTT. As protein: CASSLAKGFNTIYF.

This clonotype was seen a handful of times. The V and J genes are TRBV6-2 or TRBV6-3 and TRBJ2-1; weak D call: TRBD2 (6 bases). This CDR3 has 13 amino acids. V dropped 2 bases and J dropped 8 bases, with 10 bases sitting between them. Germline CDR1 reads MNHEY; CDR2 reads SVGEGT. CDR3 amino acids: CASSYVWEDEQFF. For the CDR3, the DNA is TGTGCCAGCAGTTACGTTTGGGAGGATGAGCAGTTCTTC.

The chain carries TRBV27 and TRBJ2-1; TRBD2 agrees at 10 bases. V trimming: 6 bases; J trimming: 9 bases; junction bases outside the gene matches: 17. The germline CDR1 and CDR2 sequences are MNHEY and SMNVEV (reference sequence). CDR3 length: 17 residues. The CDR3 spells CASSPFSGSGGAGEQFF. CDR3 DNA sequence: TGTGCCAGCAGCCCGTTCTCTGGGAGCGGGGGGGCGGGTGAGCAGTTCTTC.

This clonotype occurred a few times. The rearrangement links TRBV4-3 to TRBJ2-1; 7 bases match TRBD2. CDR1 is LGHNA, CDR2 YSLEER, per germline. This CDR3 is built from 15 residues. The V segment lost 0 bases and the J segment 7 bases; nucleotides outside the gene matches: 6. The DNA for the CDR3 is TGCGCCAGCAGCCAAGAGTTTACTAGCGCTAATGAGCAGTTCTTC. Translation gives CASSQEFTSANEQFF.

This clonotype was seen a handful of times. The chain couples TRBV30 to TRBJ1-4, with D hard to call. CDR1 and CDR2 (germline): GTSNPN, SVGIG (reference sequence). This CDR3 contains 12 residues. V was shortened by 4 bases and J by 12 bases, with 15 bases between the two germline ends. Here the CDR3 reads CAWMGSDEELFF. The CDR3 coding sequence is TGTGCCTGGATGGGCAGTGATGAGGAACTGTTTTTT.

This clonotype was seen a handful of times. The chain carries TRBV18 and TRBJ1-2, with D possibly TRBD1 on 5 matching bases. The CDR3 has 14 amino acids. Per the germline V gene, CDR1 is KGHSH and CDR2 is LQKENI. Trimming removed 5 bases at V and 2 bases at J, with 12 bases between. In DNA, the CDR3 is TGTGCCAGCTCATCCCGGGACGGGAACTATGGCTACACCTTC. Encoded protein: CASSSRDGNYGYTF.

The chain combines TRBV25-1 with TRBJ2-2, with D uncertain. The CDR3 has 12 residues. The V end was cut by 4 bases, the J end by 6 bases, with 6 bases between. CDR1 is MGHDK and CDR2 is SYGVNS in the germline V gene. As DNA, the CDR3 is TGTGCCAGCAGTGGAGACGCCGGGGAGCTGTTTTTT. Translating gives CASSGDAGELFF.

V and J are TRBV7-8 and TRBJ2-3; tentative D call: TRBD2 (6 bases). V was trimmed by 5 bases and J by 3 bases, leaving 12 bases between them. The CDR3 is 14 amino acids. The germline V gene encodes CDR1 SGHVS and CDR2 FQNEAQ. Written as DNA, the CDR3 is TGTGCCAGCAGCCTTCTTAGCGGAACAGATACGCAGTATTTT. Translated, it gives CASSLLSGTDTQYF. Looking up the rest from reference TRBV7-8 and TRBJ2-3 gives the full variable domain: GAGVSQSPRYKVAKRGQDVALRCDPISGHVSLFWYQQALGQGPEFLTYFQNEAQLDKSGLPSDRFFAERPEGSVSTLKIQRTQQEDSAVYLCASSLLSGTDTQYFGPGTRLTVL.

The chain combines TRBV20-1 with TRBJ2-7; D call uncertain. The germline gives CDR1 DFQATT, CDR2 SNEGSKA (reference sequence). The ends were cut back, 0 bases at V and 6 bases at J, with 12 bases in the middle. CDR3 length equals 13 residues. CDR3 residues: CSARDSPSSEQYF. CDR3 sequence (DNA): TGCAGTGCTAGAGACTCTCCCAGTTCCGAGCAGTACTTC.

Many counts were recorded for this clonotype. The genes are TRBV4-1 and TRBJ1-2; D perhaps matches TRBD1 (6 bases). V lost 3 bases to trimming and J lost 8 bases, with 19 bases between them. The CDR3 is 15 residues long. CDR1 is MGHRA and CDR2 is YSYEKL in the germline V gene. CDR3: CASSHPTGGHYGYTF. CDR3 coding DNA: TGCGCCAGCAGCCATCCGACAGGTGGCCATTACGGCTACACCTTC.

The chain uses TRBV3-1 and TRBJ2-7, with D unclear. The CDR3 extends over 14 amino acids. The germline V gene encodes CDR1 LGHDT and CDR2 YNNKEL (reference sequence). V was cut by 2 bases and J by 2 bases, with 10 bases left in between. As DNA, the CDR3 is TGTGCCAGCAGCCAACGGGTGGAGACCTACGAGCAGTACTTC. Translated, it gives CASSQRVETYEQYF.

This clonotype was seen a handful of times. The chain couples TRBV6-2 or TRBV6-3 to TRBJ1-2, with TRBD1 matching 9 bases. There are 15 residues in the CDR3. Looked up from germline, CDR1 is MNHEY and CDR2 is SVGEGT. After removal of 6 bases from V and 4 bases from J, the junction contained 9 bases not matched to a gene. In DNA form, the CDR3 reads TGTGCCAGCAGCTCCCAAGGACAGGGGACCTATGGCTACACCTTC. Amino acids: CASSSQGQGTYGYTF.

This clonotype was seen a handful of times. V gene TRBV5-1 combines with J gene TRBJ1-6, with 7 bases lining up with TRBD1. The germline V gene has CDR1 SGHRS and CDR2 YFSETQ. V shed 1 base and J 10 bases; nucleotides not matched to a gene: 8. The CDR3 is 15 amino acids. CDR3 DNA: TGCGCCAGCAGCTTGACAACAGGGGTAGGATCACCCCTCCACTTT. It codes for CASSLTTGVGSPLHF.

This clonotype has a count of ten or more. J is TRBJ2-1 and V is TRBV12-3 or TRBV12-4, with no clear D. CDR3 length: 14 amino acids. V was trimmed by 6 bases and J by 7 bases, leaving 16 bases between them. CDR3 DNA: TGTGCCAGCAGCCCCCGGCAGGAAGGGAATGAGCAGTTCTTC. This translates into CASSPRQEGNEQFF.

This clonotype was recorded a few times. This sequence joins TRBV20-1 and TRBJ2-3; D is undetermined. The CDR3 has 13 residues. CDR1 and CDR2 (germline): DFQATT, SNEGSKA (reference sequence). The germline V and J ends were trimmed by 3 bases and 4 bases, with 11 bases remaining between them. Here the CDR3 reads CSASTVSPDTQYF. The CDR3 DNA follows: TGCAGTGCTAGTACTGTTTCCCCAGATACGCAGTATTTT.

This clonotype was detected only a few times. The chain joins TRBV5-1 to TRBJ1-2, with a weak D call TRBD1 (5 bases). Trimming stripped 0 bases from V and 7 bases from J, with 10 bases between. The germline V gene has CDR1 SGHRS and CDR2 YFSETQ. The length of the CDR3 is 13 residues. CDR3 DNA: TGCGCCAGCAGCTTGGTCGGGGACCGTGGCTACACCTTC. This sequence encodes CASSLVGDRGYTF.

The chain carries TRBV11-3 and TRBJ2-1; D unclear. Germline CDR1 SGHNT, CDR2 YENEEA. The ends were cut back, 5 bases at V and 0 bases at J, with 5 bases in the middle. The CDR3 spans 13 residues. CDR3 protein: CASSGISYNEQFF. The CDR3, as DNA: TGTGCCAGCAGCGGGATCTCCTACAATGAGCAGTTCTTC.

The chain couples TRBV10-3 to TRBJ2-1, with 11 bases lining up with TRBD2. The germline V gene has CDR1 ENHRY and CDR2 SYGVKD. The CDR3 is 18 amino acids. The ends lost 2 bases at V and 4 bases at J; junction bases unmatched: 10. CDR3 in DNA: TGTGCCATCAGTGAGGCGGGACTAGCGGCAAGCCTGTACAATGAGCAGTTCTTC. Its translation: CAISEAGLAASLYNEQFF.

The rearrangement joins TRBV11-3 to TRBJ2-2, with a possible D match to TRBD2 (6 bases). CDR1 is SGHNT, CDR2 YENEEA, per germline. The V end was cut by 3 bases, the J end by 5 bases, with 13 bases between. CDR3 length equals 15 residues. The CDR3 DNA is TGTGCCAGCAGCTTGGTACTGGCGGGAACCGGGGAGCTGTTTTTT. Its protein is CASSLVLAGTGELFF.

The rearrangement uses TRBV9 and TRBJ2-1; D may correspond to TRBD1 or TRBD2 (6 bases each). Germline CDR1 reads SGDLS; CDR2 reads YYNGEE. The CDR3 extends over 14 amino acids. Between the trimmed V and J ends, which lost 2 bases and 8 bases, there was a span of 14 bases. CDR3: CASSVRGASDEQFF. The CDR3 region has the DNA TGTGCCAGCAGCGTTAGGGGGGCTAGCGATGAGCAGTTCTTC.

This chain connects TRBV4-3 to TRBJ2-1, with 10 bases that match TRBD2. Germline trimming cut 1 base from V and 6 bases from J; bases unmatched to any gene: 12. The CDR3 loop spans 18 amino acids. From germline, CDR1 is LGHNA and CDR2 YSLEER. The CDR3 nucleotides are TGCGCCAGCAGCCAAGTCCATCTAGCGGGAGAGCCTGGCAATGAGCAGTTCTTC. Amino acid sequence: CASSQVHLAGEPGNEQFF.

This chain links TRBV11-2 with TRBJ1-1, with D possibly TRBD1 on 5 matching bases. The V end was cut by 7 bases, the J end by 1 base, with 10 bases between. In germline, CDR1 is SGHAT, CDR2 FQNNGV. The CDR3 covers 13 residues. The DNA of the CDR3 is TGTGCCAGCACCTGGGGGGGGAACACTGAAGCTTTCTTT. Protein sequence: CASTWGGNTEAFF.

This clonotype was detected many times. At one boundary the junction diverges from the germline segment, which might be a read error. The rearrangement links TRBV5-1 to TRBJ2-5, with D possibly being TRBD2 (6 bases). Germline V CDR1 and CDR2: SGHRS, YFSETQ. This CDR3 contains 12 residues. CDR3 amino acids: CASSLAVETQYF. The CDR3 bases are TGTGCCAGCAGCTTAGCGGTGGAGACCCAGTACTTC.

This chain connects TRBV12-5 to TRBJ2-1; 8 positions match TRBD2. CDR3 length equals 14 residues. Germline V gene data show CDR1 as LGHNT and CDR2 as FRNRAP. The J segment lost 7 bases and the V segment lost 9 bases, leaving 11 bases of the junction unmatched. The CDR3 loop reads CASRSGGSWNEQFF. The CDR3 bases are TGTGCTAGCAGAAGCGGGGGCTCATGGAATGAGCAGTTCTTC.

This clonotype has just a few counts. CDR3 residues: CSVEDPQSTGPAQYF. CDR3 nucleotides: TGCAGCGTTGAAGACCCTCAGTCCACAGGACCCGCCCAGTACTTC. The genes are TRBV29-1 and TRBJ2-7; D possibly corresponds to TRBD1 (5 bases). The germline CDR1 and CDR2 sequences are SQVTM and ANQGSEA. There are 15 residues in the CDR3. Trimming cost V 0 bases and J 10 bases, with 22 bases left between them.

The chain is built from TRBV3-1 and TRBJ2-7; D might be TRBD2 (5 bases). The CDR3 covers 12 residues. Trimming took 7 bases from V and 6 from J, leaving 13 bases between them. CDR1 is LGHDT and CDR2 is YNNKEL in the germline V gene (reference sequence). CDR3 region: CASMHSEGEQYF. The CDR3, as DNA: TGTGCCAGCATGCATTCCGAGGGCGAGCAGTACTTC.

This chain connects TRBV14 to TRBJ2-1; D is undetermined. V was shortened by 3 bases and J by 12 bases, with 12 bases between the two germline ends. From germline, CDR1 is SGHDN and CDR2 FVKESK. CDR3 length: 12 residues. The CDR3 coding sequence is TGTGCCAGCAGCCAGGACCCCTCGGGGCAGTTCTTC. This sequence encodes CASSQDPSGQFF.

The CDR3 nucleotides read TGTGCCAGCAGTACTGCATGGGAGCAGTTCTTC. Protein product: CASSTAWEQFF. The gene calls are TRBV6-5 and TRBJ2-1; D unresolved. Germline V lookup: CDR1 MNHEY, CDR2 SVGAGI. The CDR3 runs to 11 residues. V was shortened by 5 bases and J by 10 bases, with 9 bases between the two germline ends.